This entry concerns a single T cell receptor beta chain. CDR1 SGHDT and CDR2 YYEEEE come from the germline V gene. V was clipped by 2 bases and J by 1 base, with 6 bases between them. The CDR3 is 13 amino acids. Authors' methods: Estimation of nucleated cell counts relied on the amplification of reference gene primers. Here immunoSEQ multiplex PCR was the method, and the copy in TCRdb shows in-frame clones only, minus some. That table supplies the V and J calls and clone size; D and trimming were determined from the DNA. The table has about 200,000 clones, roughly 84% seen once. This entry comes from a study of blood T cell repertoires in COVID-19.

The V call is TRBV5-6, the J call TRBJ1-1, with D uncertain. Sample: peripheral blood. This clonotype originated in a man aged 35 to 55 with acute or convalescent COVID-19. CDR3 sequence (DNA): TGTGCCAGCAGCTTCTACAGGAACACTGAAGCTTTCTTT. Residues: CASSFYRNTEAFF.